This TCR beta chain originates from a study of blood T cell repertoires in COVID-19. Sequencing used immunoSEQ multiplex PCR; TCRdb keeps in-frame clones, though not all of them. The profile shows about 57,000 clones, 87% of them singletons. CDR1 and CDR2 from the germline V gene are KGHSH and LQKENI. The V and J ends lost 5 bases and 7 bases respectively, with 11 bases between them. This CDR3 has 13 amino acids. This chain links TRBV18 with TRBJ1-4; no definite D call. Sequencing was carried out using peripheral blood. The origin of this receptor is an elderly woman with COVID-19, enrolled during active disease. The DNA of the CDR3 is TGTGCCAGCTCAAGAACGGACTTTGAAAAACTGTTTTTT. It yields the protein CASSRTDFEKLFF.